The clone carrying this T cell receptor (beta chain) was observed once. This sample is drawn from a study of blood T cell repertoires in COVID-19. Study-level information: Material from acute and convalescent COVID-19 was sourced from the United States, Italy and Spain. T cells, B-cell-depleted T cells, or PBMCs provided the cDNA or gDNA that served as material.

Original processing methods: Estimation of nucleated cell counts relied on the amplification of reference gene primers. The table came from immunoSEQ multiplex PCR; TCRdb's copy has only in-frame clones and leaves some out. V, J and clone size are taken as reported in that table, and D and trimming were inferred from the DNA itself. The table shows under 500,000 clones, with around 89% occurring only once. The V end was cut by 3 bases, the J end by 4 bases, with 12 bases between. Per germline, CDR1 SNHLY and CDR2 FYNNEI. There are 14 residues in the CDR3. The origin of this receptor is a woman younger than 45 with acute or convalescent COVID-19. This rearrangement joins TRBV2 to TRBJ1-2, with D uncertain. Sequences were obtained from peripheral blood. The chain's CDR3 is CASSEYENTYGYTF. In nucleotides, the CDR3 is TGTGCCAGCAGTGAGTATGAGAATACCTATGGCTACACCTTC.